This TCR beta chain is drawn from a study of cytomegalovirus exposure and HLA in healthy donors. As for the study in general: In a later analysis, the 110 or so validation repertoires were reported to have used the same platform as the roughly 730 first-cohort repertoires. Broader study findings: Overall, approximately 150 TCR beta chains were annotated as cytomegalovirus-associated. Reports showed the classifier diagnosing cytomegalovirus status with high specificity and sensitivity.

TCRdb's table, derived via immunoSEQ multiplex PCR, lists solely in-frame clones and lacks some. The sample has more than 50,000 clones, over 90% seen once. About this clone itself: Its specificity is unknown.

Separate from the roughly 700-subject first cohort was the approximately 120-subject validation cohort, to which the donors belonged. The CDR3 totals 15 residues. Trimming at V came to 5 bases and at J to 7 bases, leaving 5 bases not matched to a gene. CDR1 is MNHEY and CDR2 is SVGAGI in the germline V gene. The sequenced sample consisted of PBMCs. This sequence was found in a man aged 18 to 35 in good health and CMV-seronegative. The chain recombines TRBV6-5 with TRBJ2-1; 13 bases line up with TRBD2. The CDR3 DNA sequence: TGTGCCAGCAGTCGGACTAGCGGGAGTAGTAATGAGCAGTTCTTC. Translating gives CASSRTSGSSNEQFF.